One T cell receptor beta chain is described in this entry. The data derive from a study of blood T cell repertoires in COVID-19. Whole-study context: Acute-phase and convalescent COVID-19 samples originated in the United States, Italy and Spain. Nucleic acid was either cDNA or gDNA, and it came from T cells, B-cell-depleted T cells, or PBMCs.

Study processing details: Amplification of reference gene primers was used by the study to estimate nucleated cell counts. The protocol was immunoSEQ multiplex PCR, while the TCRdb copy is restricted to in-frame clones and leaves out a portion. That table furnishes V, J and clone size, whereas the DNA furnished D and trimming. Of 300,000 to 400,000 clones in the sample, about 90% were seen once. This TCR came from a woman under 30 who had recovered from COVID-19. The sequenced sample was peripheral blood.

The CDR3 loop is CASSLAGALETQYF. The CDR3 DNA reads TGTGCCAGCAGTCTAGCGGGAGCATTAGAGACCCAGTACTTC. The V gene is TRBV11-2, the J gene TRBJ2-5; 10 bases line up with TRBD2. Germline CDR1 SGHAT, CDR2 FQNNGV. The CDR3 is made up of 14 amino acids. V was clipped by 6 bases and J by 4 bases; unmatched bases: 5. The full variable domain, rest sourced from reference TRBV11-2 and TRBJ2-5, is EAGVAQSPRYKIIEKRQSVAFWCNPISGHATLYWYQQILGQGPKLLIQFQNNGVVDDSQLPKDRFSAERLKGVDSTLKIQPAKLEDSAVYLCASSLAGALETQYFGPGTRLLVL.